This TCR beta chain was documented in a study of Graves' ophthalmopathy and Graves' hyperthyroidism (dated 2018 in TCRdb). Describing the broader study: Peripheral blood was collected at initial diagnosis, before any treatment. In five or six hyperthyroidism patients, T-cell repertoires of thyroid tissue and blood were compared. In total, 120 to 150 blood samples were TCR-sequenced: approximately 42 ophthalmopathy, 75 hyperthyroidism and around 17 hyperthyroidism-to-ophthalmopathy patients. The 100 discovery patients were divided at random into training and test sets in a 7:3 ratio. To explore V-J signatures that separate ophthalmopathy from hyperthyroidism, a discovery set of fewer than 110 patients was enrolled, consisting of 40 to 45 with ophthalmopathy and some 59 with stable hyperthyroidism. To tell Graves' ophthalmopathy apart from Graves' hyperthyroidism, and to predict which patients would progress to ophthalmopathy, the study relied on TCR beta repertoire signatures. For independent validation, a separate cohort was made up of fewer than 20 hyperthyroidism patients plus 17 patients who later progressed from hyperthyroidism to ophthalmopathy. Following sampling, methimazole starting at 30 mg daily was administered to hyperthyroidism patients, and high-dose intravenous methylprednisolone was administered to ophthalmopathy patients.

The research as a whole found: Most of the expanded thyroid clonotypes with a frequency above 0.001 were also detected in blood, and it was suggested that the thyroid immune response may be reflected by blood repertoires. Sample size was not predetermined statistically, and investigators were not blinded to group allocation. In cross-validation, the 13-signature model distinguished ophthalmopathy from stable hyperthyroidism with less than 90% sensitivity and 81.08% specificity, while in the test set the corresponding values were about 79% and 69%. In validation, the model predicted ophthalmopathy progression with about 71% sensitivity and roughly 72% specificity; roughly 12 predicted patients were CT-confirmed with GO in a median of about 6.1 months.

TCR beta CDR3 regions were amplified from RNA transcripts for repertoire sequencing. HTBI primers and the Qiagen OneStep RT-PCR kit were used in a first-round RT-PCR, which was followed by a second-round multiplex PCR, size selection and purification. Libraries were sequenced paired-end with 100 bp reads on an Illumina HiSeq2000. Per the source publication's procedure: Reads were processed with SOAPnuke, discarding reads with adapters, uncalled bases, mean Phred below 15, or no exact constant-primer or identifier match. COPE v1.2.5 was used to merge the high-quality paired reads. Each unique nucleotide sequence was treated as a clonotype, and MiTCR v1.1 was used to align the clonotypes to the IMGT TRB V, D and J references. Analysis was restricted to V-J combinations with a frequency above 0.0001, which covered approximately 99% of repertoires. For each V-J combination, a TCR clonal expansion and chaos score was defined as F50 clonal expansion divided by the chaos observed in the TCRdist matrix. Welch's t-statistics and random forest were used to reduce features to approximately 13 V-J combinations, which were fed into a naive Bayes classifier. Thyroid-blood repertoire similarity was quantified with the Morisita-Horn index. The public reads were reanalyzed by TCRdb: fastp trimming at Q25, MiXCR alignment, in-frame beta chains only. When rows share a CDR3 protein, they turn into one entry using the most common DNA and genes. These V and J calls are TCRdb output, not the study's own analysis. The table for this sample lists over 500,000 distinct CDR3 sequences; roughly 20% of them were counted only once. Roughly 6.9% of the sample belongs to the ten largest clones.

A patient counted as having stable hyperthyroidism if there was no progression to ophthalmopathy within 18 months of follow-up. Patients with hyperthyroidism were aged 18 to 65 years, had been newly diagnosed, and had a disease duration of less than 2 months. Patients were excluded if they had other autoimmune diseases, uncontrolled infections, pregnancy or lactation. Diagnosis was based on clinical symptoms, serum thyroxine, TRAb, thyroid ultrasound and orbital computed tomography. Ficoll-Paque density gradient centrifugation was used to isolate PBMCs from 10 ml of fresh peripheral blood. Total RNA was extracted with Trizol reagent and quality-checked on an Agilent 2100 Bioanalyzer. At the junction V is shortened by 5 bases and J by 0 bases, with 10 bases in between. From the cysteine through the phenylalanine, the CDR3 covers 15 amino acids. This entry keeps only the CDR3 DNA: 45 bases, framed from base 1.

There are many counts of this clonotype. Its specific antigen is unknown. No much larger clone exists at a distance of one base, and base qualities are not known. The sequenced sample was peripheral blood. Here the chain combines TRBV12-3 or TRBV12-4 and TRBJ2-2; the D gene remains uncertain. This sequence was found in a woman aged 18-29 years with stable Graves' hyperthyroidism. Some clones in this sample may be carry-over from other donors' samples. Donor details come from another sample of the same person, matched by shared clones. The sequence in DNA is TGTGCCAGCAGTGGCCTAGGCCCGAACACCGGGGAGCTGTTTTTT. It specifies CASSGLGPNTGELFF.